This entry concerns a single T cell receptor beta chain. What it recognizes is unknown. These data belong to a study of STAT3 mutations in large granular lymphocyte leukemia. Study results and limitations: Every T-LGLL patient had at least one immunodominant TCRbeta clonotype. Suggested: STAT3 mutation was not the ancestral event for these clonal expansions.

TCRdb's table, derived via immunoSEQ multiplex PCR, lists solely in-frame clones and lacks some. The table includes over 10,000 clones, 80% to 90% detected once. Germline CDR1 and CDR2: SGHRS and YFSETQ. V was clipped by 6 bases and J by 4 bases; unmatched bases: 7. The CDR3 has 14 residues. V usage is TRBV5-1 and J usage is TRBJ2-3; 8 nucleotides agree with TRBD2. The receptor comes from a human donor with T large granular lymphocyte leukemia. Some clones in this sample may be carry-over from other donors' samples. Sample: PBMCs. CDR3 sequence (DNA): TGCGCCAGCAAACCCTTAGCGGGATCAGATACGCAGTATTTT. Translated, it gives CASKPLAGSDTQYF.